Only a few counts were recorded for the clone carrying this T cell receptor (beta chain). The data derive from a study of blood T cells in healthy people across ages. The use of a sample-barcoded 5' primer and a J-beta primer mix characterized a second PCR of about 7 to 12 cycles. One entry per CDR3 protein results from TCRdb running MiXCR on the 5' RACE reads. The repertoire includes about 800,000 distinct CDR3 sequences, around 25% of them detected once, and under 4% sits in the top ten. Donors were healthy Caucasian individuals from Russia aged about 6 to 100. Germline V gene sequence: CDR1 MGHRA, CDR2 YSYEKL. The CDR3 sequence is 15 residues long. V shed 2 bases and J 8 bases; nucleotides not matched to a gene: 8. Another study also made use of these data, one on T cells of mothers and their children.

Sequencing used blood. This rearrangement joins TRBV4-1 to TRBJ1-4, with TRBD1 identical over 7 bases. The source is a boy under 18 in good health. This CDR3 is CASSQTGVEKEKLFF. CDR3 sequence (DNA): TGCGCCAGCAGCCAAACAGGGGTAGAAAAAGAAAAACTGTTTTTT.